The subject of this entry is one T cell receptor beta chain. Assay used: immunoSEQ multiplex PCR; TCRdb lists only in-frame clones, some missing. The table shows around 80,000 clones, with 95% to 98% occurring only once. The data originate from a study of technical replicates of blood from several donors. Sequencing was done on a sample of T cells isolated from PBMCs. This TCR was recovered from a human donor in good health.

The CDR3 loop is CAWNGGDTQYF. The CDR3 nucleotides read TGTGCCTGGAATGGAGGGGATACGCAGTATTTT. The chain has TRBV30 and TRBJ2-3; weak D call: TRBD2 (6 bases). Germline V gives CDR1 GTSNPN, CDR2 SVGIG (reference sequence). Trimming removed 4 bases from V and 6 bases from J, with 8 bases in between. The CDR3 has 11 amino acids.